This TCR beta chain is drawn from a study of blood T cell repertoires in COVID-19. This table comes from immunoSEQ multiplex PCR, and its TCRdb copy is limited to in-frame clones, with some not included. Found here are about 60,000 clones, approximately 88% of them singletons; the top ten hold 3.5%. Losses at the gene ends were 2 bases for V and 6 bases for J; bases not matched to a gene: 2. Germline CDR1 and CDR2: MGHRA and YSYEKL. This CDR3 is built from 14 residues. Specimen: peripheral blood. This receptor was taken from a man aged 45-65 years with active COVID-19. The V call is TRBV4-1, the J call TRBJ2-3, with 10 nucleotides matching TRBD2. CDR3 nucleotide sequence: TGCGCCAGCAGCCAACTAGCGGGGGTTGATACGCAGTATTTT. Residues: CASSQLAGVDTQYF.